The rows below give T cell receptor beta chains drawn from one sample of a study of cytomegalovirus exposure and HLA in healthy donors. The data were produced by immunoSEQ multiplex PCR, yet TCRdb's version contains in-frame clones alone and is incomplete. Its listing shows approximately 140,000 clones. The sequencing input was PBMCs. These receptors all stem from a woman between 40 and 50 years old in good health and CMV-seronegative. Both conserved end residues are part of each CDR3. The D gene is left open where the match is weak.

v_gene	j_gene	d_gene	CDR3aa	CDR3nt
TRBV28	TRBJ1-2	.	CASAITVYGYTF	TGTGCCAGTGCGATAACAGTGTATGGCTACACCTTC
TRBV10-2	TRBJ2-1	.	CATSGGDNEQFF	TGCGCCACTTCGGGGGGCGACAATGAGCAGTTCTTC
TRBV5-1	TRBJ2-1	.	CASSPGGLVGNEQFF	TGCGCCAGCAGCCCCGGGGGTCTAGTGGGCAATGAGCAGTTCTTC
TRBV14	TRBJ2-5	.	CASSLISEETQYF	TGTGCCAGCAGCCTGATCTCCGAGGAGACCCAGTACTTC
TRBV7-2	TRBJ1-5	TRBD1	CASRLHRDSRDQPQHF	TGTGCCAGCAGGCTTCACCGGGACAGCCGGGATCAGCCCCAGCATTTT
TRBV11-3	TRBJ1-1	.	CASSPGHNTEAFF	TGTGCCAGCAGCCCGGGACACAACACTGAAGCTTTCTTT
TRBV27	TRBJ2-1	TRBD2	CASSLSSGGDYNEQFF	TGTGCCAGCAGTTTGTCTAGCGGGGGGGATTACAATGAGCAGTTCTTC
TRBV28	TRBJ1-1	TRBD1	CASSLKTGTGDTEAFF	TGTGCCAGCAGTTTAAAGACCGGGACAGGGGACACTGAAGCTTTCTTT
TRBV9	TRBJ1-3	.	CASGSRAEGRNTIYF	TGTGCCAGCGGATCCCGGGCCGAGGGTCGAAACACCATATATTTT
TRBV2	TRBJ1-4	.	CATTGYNPNEKLFF	TGTGCCACCACGGGGTACAACCCGAATGAAAAACTGTTTTTT
TRBV2	TRBJ2-3	TRBD2	CAGLAGGGTDTQYF	TGTGCCGGGTTAGCGGGGGGGGGTACAGATACGCAGTATTTT
TRBV7-2	TRBJ2-7	TRBD1	CASSLIGTGVSYEQYF	TGTGCCAGCAGCTTAATAGGGACAGGAGTTTCCTACGAGCAGTACTTC
TRBV5-1	TRBJ2-3	TRBD1	CASSFYDRGGTDTQYF	TGCGCCAGCAGCTTCTATGACAGGGGTGGTACAGATACGCAGTATTTT
TRBV29-1	TRBJ1-1	.	CSGDKNTEAFF	TGCAGCGGTGACAAGAACACTGAAGCTTTCTTT
TRBV13	TRBJ2-2	.	CASSPTGQTWGTGELFF	TGTGCCAGCAGCCCTACCGGACAGACCTGGGGCACCGGGGAGCTGTTTTTT
TRBV28	TRBJ2-7	.	CASTQLAPYEQYF	TGTGCCAGCACCCAACTAGCCCCCTACGAGCAGTACTTC
TRBV5-4	TRBJ2-1	TRBD2	CASSFASGGTYNEQFF	TGTGCCAGCAGCTTCGCCAGCGGGGGTACTTACAATGAGCAGTTCTTC
TRBV29-1	TRBJ1-6	.	CSVRQEVDSPLHF	TGCAGCGTCAGACAGGAAGTTGATTCACCCCTCCACTTT
TRBV5-6	TRBJ1-1	.	CASSFQGLLGTEAFF	TGTGCCAGCAGCTTTCAGGGGCTGCTGGGCACTGAAGCTTTCTTT
TRBV19	TRBJ2-3	TRBD1	CATRDSSTDTQYF	TGTGCCACCAGGGACAGTAGCACAGATACGCAGTATTTT
TRBV4-2	TRBJ2-5	TRBD2	CASTARTSGGPQETQYF	TGTGCCAGCACCGCCAGGACTAGCGGGGGCCCTCAAGAGACCCAGTACTTC
TRBV9	TRBJ2-7	TRBD2	CASSRDSGAFYEQYF	TGTGCCAGCAGCAGAGACAGCGGGGCCTTTTACGAGCAGTACTTC
TRBV5-6	TRBJ1-6	TRBD1	CASSSGRGNSPLHF	TGTGCCAGCAGCTCGGGCAGGGGGAATTCACCCCTCCACTTT
TRBV6-1	TRBJ1-1	.	CASRPSGGGHEAFF	TGTGCCAGCAGGCCCTCGGGGGGGGGACATGAAGCTTTCTTT
TRBV5-4	TRBJ1-2	.	CASSLRRNYGYTF	TGTGCCAGCAGCTTGCGCCGGAACTATGGCTACACCTTC
TRBV10-1	TRBJ1-4	TRBD1	CASSELTGGPVFNEKLFF	TGCGCCAGCAGTGAGTTGACAGGGGGCCCCGTCTTTAATGAAAAACTGTTTTTT
TRBV7-8	TRBJ2-1	.	CASSLERQYNEQFF	TGTGCCAGCAGCTTAGAGCGGCAGTACAATGAGCAGTTCTTC
TRBV5-1	TRBJ2-1	.	CASSGTGGRVNEQFF	TGCGCCAGCAGCGGGACCGGGGGTCGAGTCAATGAGCAGTTCTTC
TRBV29-1	TRBJ2-5	.	CSVGPGWQETQYF	TGCAGCGTTGGTCCAGGGTGGCAAGAGACCCAGTACTTC
TRBV7-9	TRBJ1-1	TRBD1	CASSSRQGARTEAFF	TGTGCCAGCAGCTCACGACAGGGGGCGCGGACTGAAGCTTTCTTT
TRBV4-1	TRBJ2-3	TRBD2	CASSQEGSSGGRDTQYF	TGCGCCAGCAGCCAAGAGGGGTCTAGCGGGGGGAGGGATACGCAGTATTTT
TRBV5-1	TRBJ1-1	.	CASSLEAGARGNTEAFF	TGCGCCAGCAGCTTGGAGGCAGGGGCAAGAGGGAACACTGAAGCTTTCTTT
TRBV4-3	TRBJ1-4	.	CASSQNSGGDKLFF	TGCGCCAGCAGCCAAAACTCCGGGGGAGATAAACTGTTTTTT
TRBV25-1	TRBJ2-1	TRBD1	CASSDARDRGRNEQFF	TGTGCCAGCAGCGATGCTCGGGACAGGGGGCGGAATGAGCAGTTCTTC
TRBV10-3	TRBJ1-6	.	CAISAHKAPGGHPHSPLHF	TGTGCCATCAGTGCGCATAAAGCTCCGGGGGGACACCCGCATTCACCCCTCCACTTT
TRBV10-3	TRBJ2-2	TRBD2	CAISSGGSNTGELFF	TGTGCCATCAGTTCGGGGGGGTCGAACACCGGGGAGCTGTTTTTT
TRBV4-3	TRBJ2-3	TRBD2	CASSQGTSVSDTQYF	TGCGCCAGCAGCCAAGGGACTAGCGTCTCAGATACGCAGTATTTT
TRBV4-2	TRBJ2-3	TRBD2	CASSQEGLVPTDTQYF	TGTGCCAGCAGCCAAGAGGGACTAGTTCCAACAGATACGCAGTATTTT
TRBV5-1	TRBJ2-7	TRBD2	CASSLEGTSGSYEQYF	TGCGCCAGCAGCTTGGAGGGGACTAGCGGCTCCTACGAGCAGTACTTC
TRBV9	TRBJ1-4	TRBD1	CASSVAGGEKLFF	TGTGCCAGCAGCGTAGCAGGGGGTGAAAAACTGTTTTTT
TRBV27	TRBJ1-6	TRBD1	CASSLTGQGNSPLHF	TGTGCCAGCAGTTTGACTGGACAGGGGAATTCACCCCTCCACTTT
TRBV12-5	TRBJ1-5	.	CASVLGGGTSPQHF	TGTGCTAGTGTCCTGGGGGGGGGCACGTCGCCCCAGCATTTT
TRBV11-1	TRBJ2-3	.	CASSSQAVTQYF	TGTGCCAGCAGCTCTCAAGCTGTAACGCAGTATTTT
TRBV5-4	TRBJ2-2	TRBD2	CASSWYGGIDGELFF	TGTGCCAGCAGCTGGTACGGGGGGATTGACGGGGAGCTGTTTTTT
TRBV4-2	TRBJ2-2	.	CASSQDRTAGELFF	TGTGCCAGCAGCCAAGATAGAACGGCCGGGGAGCTGTTTTTT
TRBV6-5	TRBJ1-2	TRBD1	CASSRSTGNNYGYTF	TGTGCCAGCAGCCGTTCGACAGGGAACAACTATGGCTACACCTTC
TRBV18	TRBJ2-7	.	CASSPPYVPGRQSCYEQYF	TGTGCCAGCTCACCACCATACGTGCCAGGAAGACAGAGTTGCTACGAGCAGTACTTC
TRBV7-3	TRBJ2-2	TRBD1	CASSSLGTGGPTNTGELFF	TGTGCCAGCAGCTCCCTCGGGACAGGGGGCCCAACGAACACCGGGGAGCTGTTTTTT
TRBV4-1	TRBJ2-1	TRBD1	CASHSGQGAREQFF	TGCGCCAGCCACTCTGGACAGGGGGCGCGTGAGCAGTTCTTC
TRBV9	TRBJ1-3	.	CASSVEPGGTGNTIYF	TGTGCCAGCAGCGTAGAGCCGGGGGGGACCGGAAACACCATATATTTT
TRBV10-3	TRBJ1-1	.	CAISETQNTEAFF	TGTGCCATCAGTGAGACACAGAACACTGAAGCTTTCTTT
TRBV5-8	TRBJ2-7	.	CASTRDSYEQYF	TGTGCCAGCACTCGGGACTCCTACGAGCAGTACTTC
TRBV15	TRBJ2-3	TRBD2	CATSGWTSGGPDTQYF	TGTGCCACCAGCGGATGGACTAGCGGGGGTCCGGATACGCAGTATTTT
TRBV5-1	TRBJ2-1	TRBD2	CASSSGLAGDNEQFF	TGCGCCAGCAGCTCTGGACTAGCGGGGGACAATGAGCAGTTCTTC